The clone carrying this T cell receptor (beta chain) was detected ten times or more. This sample was taken from a study of regulatory T cells in long-lasting Graves disease. The authors built TCR beta libraries using iRepertoire HTBI primers and Arm-PCR of CDR3 regions. TCRdb re-analysed the multiplex PCR reads in MiXCR, keeping a single row per CDR3 protein. Among 360,000 or so distinct CDR3 sequences listed, 16% were seen once. The time point denotes: newly diagnosed GD, antithyroid drugs for less than 3 months. The TCR library was prepared using RNA isolated from PBMCs. Separately, the same data were catalogued under a study of T cells in Graves' hyperthyroidism and ophthalmopathy.

The TCR was taken from a man aged 40-50 years with Graves disease. The material was peripheral blood mononuclear cells (PBMCs), obtained at new diagnosis, from a patient treated with antithyroid drugs.

CDR3 coding DNA: TGTGCCAGCAGTTTTGAATACCAAGAGACCCAGTACTTC. Protein sequence: CASSFEYQETQYF. V and J are TRBV12-3 or TRBV12-4 and TRBJ2-5; D is uncertain. This CDR3 has 13 amino acids. Trimming removed 3 bases from V and 0 bases from J, with 5 bases in between.